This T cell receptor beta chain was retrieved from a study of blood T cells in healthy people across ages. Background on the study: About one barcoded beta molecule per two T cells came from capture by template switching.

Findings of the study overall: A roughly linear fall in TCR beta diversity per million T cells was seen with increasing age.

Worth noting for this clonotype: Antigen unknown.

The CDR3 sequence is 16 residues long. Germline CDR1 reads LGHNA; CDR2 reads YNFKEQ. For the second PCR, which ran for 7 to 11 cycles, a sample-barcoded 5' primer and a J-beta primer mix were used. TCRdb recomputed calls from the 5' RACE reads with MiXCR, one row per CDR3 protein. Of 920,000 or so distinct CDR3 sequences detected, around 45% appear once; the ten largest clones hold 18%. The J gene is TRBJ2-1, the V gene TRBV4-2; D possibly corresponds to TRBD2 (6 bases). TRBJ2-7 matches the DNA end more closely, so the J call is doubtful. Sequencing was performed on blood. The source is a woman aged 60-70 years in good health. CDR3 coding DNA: TGTGCCAGCAGCCGCACTGGAGGGAGCTCCTACAATGAGCAGTACTTC. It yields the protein CASSRTGGSSYNEQYF.